This T cell receptor beta chain was identified in a study of metastatic and nonmetastatic thyroid tumors. Study at large: Comparison of repertoires was carried out across blood and tumor or nodule tissue from malignant and benign thyroid patients.

In the original processing: Using the CDR3 differences seen across clinicopathological groups, the authors built a distant-metastasis classifier for papillary thyroid cancer, which was meant to discriminate distant-metastatic patients. Using MiXCR, TCRdb reanalyzed the PCR reads. These V and J calls originate from TCRdb's pipeline instead of the authors' own analysis. The sample consists of 20,000 to 25,000 clones, 13% to 15% of them appearing once. This clone was recorded at least ten times. The junction and the germline gene differ at one end; a read error may be behind it. Thyroid surgery took place with no prior treatment in any patient. The CDR3 length is 15 residues. Germline V lookup: CDR1 SGHKS, CDR2 YYEKEE (reference sequence).

Source material: tumor tissue. The chain couples TRBV5-5 to TRBJ2-3; D not resolved. The receptor was isolated from a female donor with papillary thyroid cancer or a benign thyroid nodule (not recorded which). Some clones in this sample may be carry-over from other donors' samples. CDR3 sequence reads: CASGLTFGSTDTQYF. CDR3 sequence (DNA): TGTGCCAGCGGCTTAACTTTCGGGAGCACAGATACGCAGTATTTT.